The present T cell receptor (beta chain) was sequenced within a study of shared clonotypes between healthy human individuals (dated by TCRdb to 2020 to 2022). Background for the entire study: The cohort included a few men and a couple of women between 18 and 49 years of age. For each donor, CD4 naive and CD4 memory were each run on three plates, CD8 naive on two plates, and CD8 memory on one plate. Leukapheresis yielded between about 0.85 and 10 billion PBMCs per donor. Libraries were prepared and TCR repertoires were sequenced by different laboratories using diverse techniques, in order to increase sequencing depth and limit assay-specific biases. To estimate repertoire size and how much clonotypes are shared between individuals, the study performed deep sequencing of blood TCR repertoires from roughly five healthy adults. On the study overall, not on this receptor specifically: Pairwise subsampling led to the expectation that sequencing depth would affect the degree of clonotype sharing among donors. When a handful of donors were compared, the shared fraction of clonotypes was about 5.4% for naive CD4, 3% to 4% for naive CD8, 2.3% for memory CD4, and less than 0.5% for memory CD8. Compared with non-shared clonotypes, the clonotypes found in all four sorted-subset donors had higher generation probabilities. Sampling was restricted to blood, and TCR repertoires in tissue are likely to differ from TCR repertoires in blood. Even with the large sequencing depth, rarefaction of the sorted-subset datasets indicated that sequencing was incomplete. Estimated clonotype richness was generally larger for naive than for memory subsets. Because the study included only a small number of donors, the genetic and exposure-history diversity represented was limited.

The donors were healthy, HIV-negative adults with no recently reported acute infections or vaccinations. All donors were Caucasian adults living in Nashville, Tennessee, USA. CD4+ T cells were enriched by magnetic negative selection; naive cells were then positively selected on CD45RA, and the negative fraction formed the memory subset. Blood was collected by leukapheresis, and PBMCs were isolated by Ficoll-Histopaque density gradient centrifugation and then cryopreserved in liquid nitrogen vapor phase. Analytical flow cytometry was used to check the purity and quantity of every magnetically sorted T cell population. From each sorted fraction, genomic DNA was isolated and quantified by UV absorbance on a Nanodrop 2000c. TCR CDR3 regions were amplified from genomic DNA by multiplex PCR using the deep immunoSEQ assay. Extracted genomic DNA from each cell subset was distributed evenly across all wells of several immunoSEQ 96-well plates, and each plate was treated as a replicate. For sorted subsets, 150 to 200 ng genomic DNA, equal to some 30,000 T cell genomes, was loaded into each replicate PCR. Purified libraries were measured with a Qubit 3.0 fluorometer, size-checked on a Bioanalyzer 2100, and measured again with the KAPA Library Quantification kit. Each immunoSEQ 96-well plate was sequenced on its own single-read 150-cycle Illumina NextSeq 550 flow cell. Concerning the study's data processing: Because only junctional sequences without quality scores were contained in the immunoSEQ output, filtering matching that applied to full-length reads could not be performed. Sequences were annotated with PyIR, a Python wrapper for IgBLAST v1.9, and V/J genes and CDR3 were assigned using IMGT germline references. Any read was removed if the V/J assignment was weak (E-value above 1e-6), the CDR3 was missing, or the read contained stop codons, out-of-frame junctions, or ambiguous translated residues. V3J clonotypes were defined by identical inferred V gene, J gene, and CDR3 amino acid sequence. Percentage overlap between repertoires was computed as shared unique clonotypes divided by the size of the smaller repertoire. Repertoire richness was assessed with RTK rarefaction, the Chao1 estimator, and Recon v2.1 estimates of unobserved clonotypes. Generation probabilities were computed with OLGA for all TCRbeta clonotypes obtained by the gDNA method from four donors. TCRdb retrieved this table from immuneACCESS and kept in-frame rearrangements only. Not all clones are present; in checked studies, unresolved V genes account for under half, and no reason is known for the remainder. V and J calls and clone size are as listed in that table; D and trimming were resolved from the DNA. For this sample there are millions of clones; roughly nine tenths appear just once. The ten biggest clones cover around 0.15% of the sample.

About this clone: This receptor's antigen is unknown. No per-base quality is available; no much larger clone lies one base away.

V is clipped by 11 bases and J by 6 bases, and the sequence between their germline boundaries is 26 bases long. The CDR3, cysteine through phenylalanine, is 15 amino acids long. Only CDR3 DNA is held: 45 bases, read in frame from base 1. Looking up the germline V gene yields CDR1 MDHEN and CDR2 SYDVKM. The V and J segments used are TRBV28 and TRBJ2-7; the D gene cannot be resolved beyond TRBD1 or TRBD2, each matching 5 bases. This sequence originates from a man between 18 and 35 years old in good health. Sample: naive CD4+ T cells sorted from blood. This specimen's cell subset or site label, interpreted: CD45RA+ positively selected. This receptor carries the CDR3 CAGRAPRGALVEQYF. The DNA reads as follows: TGTGCCGGCCGGGCCCCGAGAGGGGCCTTAGTCGAGCAGTACTTC.